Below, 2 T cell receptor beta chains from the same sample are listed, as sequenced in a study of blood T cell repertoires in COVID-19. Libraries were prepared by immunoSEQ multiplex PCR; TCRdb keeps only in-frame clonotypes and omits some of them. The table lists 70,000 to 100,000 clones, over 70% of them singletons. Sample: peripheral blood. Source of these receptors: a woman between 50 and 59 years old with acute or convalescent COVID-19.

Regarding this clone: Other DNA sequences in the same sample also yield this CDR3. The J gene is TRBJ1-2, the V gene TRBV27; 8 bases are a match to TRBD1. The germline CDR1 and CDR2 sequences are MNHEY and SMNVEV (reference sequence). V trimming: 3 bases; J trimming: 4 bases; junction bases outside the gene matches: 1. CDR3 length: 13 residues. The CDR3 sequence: CASSFGQGYGYTF. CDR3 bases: TGTGCCAGCAGTTTTGGACAGGGCTATGGCTACACCTTC.

DNA of the CDR3: TGTGCCAGCAGGAGAGTTTGGGAGACCCAGTACTTC. It specifies CASRRVWETQYF. The chain is built from TRBV28 and TRBJ2-5; D unresolved. CDR3 length: 12 residues. V gave up 6 bases and J gave up 5 bases, with 10 bases separating them. The germline V gene encodes CDR1 MDHEN and CDR2 SYDVKM.